This T cell receptor (beta chain) was obtained from a study of regulatory T cells in long-lasting Graves disease. Study background: Graves' patients (newly diagnosed) had been on antithyroid drugs under 3 months. Findings and caveats of the study: Sample size was small, which may have lowered accuracy.

Note on this clonotype: Its antigen remains unknown.

Time point described: newly diagnosed GD, antithyroid drugs for less than 3 months. Extracted PBMC RNA gave rise to the TCR library. To make TCR beta libraries, researchers used iRepertoire HTBI primers and Arm-PCR of CDR3 regions. MiXCR, applied by TCRdb to the multiplex PCR reads, yields one record per CDR3 protein. The data show 200,000 to 250,000 distinct CDR3 sequences, around 21% seen once. This receptor was obtained from a female donor with Graves disease. Source: peripheral blood mononuclear cells (PBMCs), taken at new diagnosis, from a patient treated with antithyroid drugs.

CDR3: CASSDTHRNDSPLHF. As DNA, the CDR3 is TGTGCCAGCAGCGACACACACAGGAATGATTCACCCCTCCACTTT. V gene TRBV9 combines with J gene TRBJ1-6; D is possibly TRBD1 (5 bases). Germline V gene data show CDR1 as SGDLS and CDR2 as YYNGEE. The length of the CDR3 is 15 residues. V lost 3 bases and J 8 bases, leaving 15 bases between the germline ends.